These 26 T cell receptor beta chains came from one sample sequenced in a study of blood T cell repertoires in COVID-19. Sequencing was performed with immunoSEQ multiplex PCR; in TCRdb, only in-frame clones are kept and a portion is missing. The sample lists 310,000 or so clones; more than 85% were seen once. The sample comprised peripheral blood. Every receptor here comes from a man aged 70-80 years with acute or convalescent COVID-19.

The CDR3 DNA reads as TGTGCCATCAGTGAAGGGGGATATGGCTACACCTTC. Its protein is CAISEGGYGYTF. This sequence joins TRBV10-3 and TRBJ1-2, with D tentatively TRBD1 (6 bases). The CDR3 runs to 12 residues. Germline CDR1 is ENHRY and CDR2 is SYGVKD. The V and J ends lost 3 bases and 5 bases respectively, with 7 bases between them.

The J gene is TRBJ2-7, the V gene TRBV4-1, with TRBD1 matching 7 bases. There are 15 residues in the CDR3. Germline V gene data show CDR1 as MGHRA and CDR2 as YSYEKL. Trimming cost V 3 bases and J 2 bases; bases outside gene matches: 7. CDR3 in DNA: TGCGCCAGCAGCCAGGCCGGGACAGTTCCCTACGAGCAGTACTTC. Translating gives CASSQAGTVPYEQYF.

The CDR3 region has the DNA TGTGCCAGCAGCCCCCCGGCTAGCGGGCGCACCGGGGAGCTGTTTTTT. Its translation: CASSPPASGRTGELFF. The chain uses TRBV5-4 and TRBJ2-2; 8 bases line up with TRBD2. V lost 4 bases, J lost 4 bases, and 9 bases stayed unmatched. Germline V gives CDR1 SGHNT, CDR2 YYREEE (reference sequence). The CDR3 spans 16 residues.

The V and J genes are TRBV7-2 and TRBJ1-4; TRBD1 aligns across 7 bases. The trim removed 0 bases at V and 5 bases at J, leaving 3 bases unmatched. The germline V gene has CDR1 SGHTA and CDR2 FQGNSA. The CDR3 extends over 15 amino acids. The CDR3 DNA is TGTGCCAGCAGCTTAGCCCCGACAGGGAATGAAAAACTGTTTTTT. As protein: CASSLAPTGNEKLFF.

The chain combines TRBV5-1 with TRBJ2-5, with TRBD1 identical over 10 bases. In germline, CDR1 is SGHRS, CDR2 YFSETQ. V was pared by 6 bases and J by 2 bases, with 7 bases of the junction left unmatched. The CDR3 length is 15 residues. The CDR3 region has the DNA TGCGCCAGCAATCCGGGGACAGGGGTTCAAGAGACCCAGTACTTC. As protein: CASNPGTGVQETQYF.

This chain connects TRBV6-2 or TRBV6-3 to TRBJ1-5; D may be TRBD1 (5 bases). CDR3 length equals 15 residues. V lost 5 bases to trimming and J lost 1 base, with 12 bases between them. CDR1 and CDR2 (germline): MNHEY, SVGEGT. This CDR3 reads CASSGAARSNQPQHF. CDR3 sequence (DNA): TGTGCCAGCAGTGGGGCAGCAAGGAGCAATCAGCCCCAGCATTTT.

The genes are TRBV18 and TRBJ1-2, with TRBD1 matching 12 bases. Trimming cost V 5 bases and J 2 bases; bases outside gene matches: 3. Germline values: CDR1 KGHSH, CDR2 LQKENI. There are 15 residues in the CDR3. CDR3 DNA sequence: TGTGCCAGCTCAAGCGGGACAGGGGGCAACTATGGCTACACCTTC. It codes for CASSSGTGGNYGYTF.

The chain carries TRBV23-1 and TRBJ2-7, with 12 bases that match TRBD2. TRBV23-1 belongs to the ORF category, with a function that is uncertain. The CDR3 totals 14 residues. V shed 6 bases and J 7 bases; nucleotides not matched to a gene: 7. DNA for the CDR3: TGCGCCAGCAGCCTAACTAGCGGGAGGCGAGAGCAGTACTTC. This gives the protein CASSLTSGRREQYF.

The chain combines TRBV5-4 with TRBJ2-7, with TRBD1 matching over 8 bases. The CDR3 has 14 amino acids. The trim removed 1 base at V and 5 bases at J, leaving 5 bases unmatched. Germline CDR1 SGHNT, CDR2 YYREEE (reference sequence). In DNA form, the CDR3 reads TGTGCCAGCAGCTTGACAGGGGGTAGGCACGAGCAGTACTTC. Translation gives CASSLTGGRHEQYF.

This clone showed up just a few times. V is TRBV12-3 or TRBV12-4 and J is TRBJ1-1; D is unclear. This CDR3 has 13 residues. V gave up 2 bases and J gave up 1 base, with 5 bases separating them. Here the CDR3 DNA reads TGTGCCAGCAGTTTATCAGGGAACACTGAAGCTTTCTTT. This translates into CASSLSGNTEAFF.

The chain combines TRBV5-4 with TRBJ2-7; 7 positions match TRBD2. CDR1 and CDR2 from the germline V gene are SGHNT and YYREEE (reference sequence). The CDR3 extends over 14 amino acids. J was trimmed by 5 bases and V by 1 base; bases with no gene match: 6. The CDR3 region is CASSLMGGSHEQYF. DNA for the CDR3: TGTGCCAGCAGCTTGATGGGGGGGTCCCACGAGCAGTACTTC.

The chain uses TRBV5-4 and TRBJ2-2; 7 bases align to TRBD1. The V segment lost 10 bases and the J segment 0 bases; nucleotides outside the gene matches: 6. Germline V gene lookup returns CDR1 SGHNT and CDR2 YYREEE (reference sequence). The CDR3 extends over 14 amino acids. CDR3 bases: TGTGCCGCCAGGGGGATTGCGAACACCGGGGAGCTGTTTTTT. As protein: CAARGIANTGELFF.

In its sample, this clone was seen a few times. The genes are TRBV6-6 and TRBJ1-3, with no clear D. The CDR3 sequence is 16 residues long. The V end lost 4 bases, the J end lost 0 bases, and 13 bases lay between the germline ends. CDR1 and CDR2 (germline): MNHNY, SVGAGI (reference sequence). The CDR3 coding sequence is TGTGCCAGCAGTTCCCCCGGGAGATCCTCTGGAAACACCATATATTTT. It codes for CASSSPGRSSGNTIYF.

This clone was observed a single time. The chain carries TRBV19 and TRBJ2-2; tentatively, D is TRBD2 (5 bases). This CDR3 is built from 14 residues. The V end lost 9 bases, the J end lost 3 bases, and 14 bases lay between the germline ends. Germline-derived CDR1 and CDR2 are LNHDA and SQIVND (reference sequence). The CDR3 sequence: CASRREGHTGELFF. CDR3 in DNA: TGTGCCAGCCGTAGAGAGGGCCACACCGGGGAGCTGTTTTTT.

V is TRBV21-1 and J is TRBJ2-1; the table names TRBD2, a call not compared with the DNA. TRBV21-1 is a documented pseudogene. This CDR3 region has 21 residues. The CDR3 sequence is CASSKVGRGQGRLAAYNEQFF. As DNA, the CDR3 is TGTGCCAGCAGCAAAGTGGGTCGGGGACAGGGAAGACTAGCGGCCTACAATGAGCAGTTCTTC.

This chain joins TRBV20-1 and TRBJ2-1; possible D gene TRBD2, 5 bases. Germline V gives CDR1 DFQATT, CDR2 SNEGSKA (reference sequence). Trimming shortened V by 3 bases and J by 12 bases, and 12 bases separated the two germline ends. This CDR3 comprises 11 residues. The CDR3 DNA is TGCAGTGCTAGCAGAGGGCTGGGGCAGTTCTTC. Its protein product is CSASRGLGQFF.

The chain recombines TRBV6-2 or TRBV6-3 with TRBJ1-1, with a tentative D call TRBD1 (5 bases). Germline loops: CDR1 MNHEY, CDR2 SVGEGT. The CDR3 has 14 residues. Trimming shortened V by 0 bases and J by 5 bases, and 10 bases separated the two germline ends. The CDR3 loop is CASSYSTRGTEAFF. CDR3 nucleotides: TGTGCCAGCAGTTACTCGACACGGGGGACTGAAGCTTTCTTT.

This clone was seen a few times. V gene TRBV5-4 combines with J gene TRBJ1-6; no clear D gene. In germline, CDR1 is SGHNT, CDR2 YYREEE (reference sequence). Trimming removed 4 bases from V and 7 bases from J, with 18 bases in between. The CDR3 length is 16 residues. CDR3 sequence reads: CASSGSPQEGNSPLHF. DNA of the CDR3: TGTGCCAGCAGCGGGTCCCCCCAGGAGGGAAATTCACCCCTCCACTTT.

The J gene is TRBJ2-3, the V gene TRBV9, with D possibly TRBD2 on 6 matching bases. Germline-derived CDR1 and CDR2 are SGDLS and YYNGEE. The CDR3 consists of 15 residues. Deletions cut 0 bases from V and 3 bases from J, with 11 bases between. The CDR3 bases are TGTGCCAGCAGCGTAGCAGCGGGTGGGACAGATACGCAGTATTTT. Protein product: CASSVAAGGTDTQYF.

DNA of the CDR3: TGTGCCAGCAGCCAAGGAGGGACAGGGAGGGACATTCAGTACTTC. Translating it yields CASSQGGTGRDIQYF. This chain connects TRBV4-2 to TRBJ2-4, with 9 bases lining up with TRBD1. Germline values: CDR1 LGHNA, CDR2 YNFKEQ. CDR3 length: 15 residues. Trimming cost V 1 base and J 8 bases; bases outside gene matches: 6.

V usage is TRBV25-1 and J usage is TRBJ2-6; no definite D call. Germline CDR1 and CDR2: MGHDK and SYGVNS. Trimming stripped 8 bases from V and 0 bases from J, with 8 bases between. There are 14 residues in the CDR3. The CDR3: CASSADSGANVLTF. The CDR3 DNA sequence: TGTGCCAGCTCCGCGGACTCTGGGGCCAACGTCCTGACTTTC.

The CDR3 region has the DNA TGTGCCAGCAGTTACGGTCGGGAGACCCAGTACTTC. Protein sequence: CASSYGRETQYF. This rearrangement joins TRBV6-2 or TRBV6-3 to TRBJ2-5; D is uncertain. V lost 2 bases to trimming and J lost 5 bases, with 6 bases between them. Germline V lookup: CDR1 MNHEY, CDR2 SVGEGT. The CDR3 loop spans 12 amino acids.

This chain joins TRBV19 and TRBJ2-5, with TRBD2 matching over 15 bases. The CDR3 is 19 amino acids. Germline values: CDR1 LNHDA, CDR2 SQIVND (reference sequence). V was pared by 6 bases and J by 4 bases, with 15 bases of the junction left unmatched. CDR3 in amino acids: CASSDPRTSGRALRETQYF. The CDR3, as DNA: TGTGCCAGTAGCGACCCCCGGACTAGCGGGAGGGCCTTACGAGAGACCCAGTACTTC.

The chain carries TRBV28 and TRBJ1-4; 8 bases map to TRBD1. CDR1 and CDR2 (germline): MDHEN, SYDVKM. The CDR3 is made up of 15 amino acids. The trim removed 3 bases at V and 7 bases at J, leaving 7 bases unmatched. DNA for the CDR3: TGTGCCAGCAGTTTGAGGACAGGGTTGGGTGAAAAACTGTTTTTT. Residues: CASSLRTGLGEKLFF.

This chain connects TRBV6-6 to TRBJ1-6; D is possibly TRBD1 (5 bases). This CDR3 is built from 14 residues. CDR1 is MNHNY, CDR2 SVGAGI, per germline (reference sequence). V was cut by 2 bases and J by 7 bases, with 9 bases left in between. For the CDR3, the DNA is TGTGCCAGCAGTTACCCGGAGGGGAATTCACCCCTCCACTTT. It translates to CASSYPEGNSPLHF.

The chain couples TRBV4-1 to TRBJ1-2; 8 nucleotides agree with TRBD1. This CDR3 comprises 16 residues. Germline V lookup: CDR1 MGHRA, CDR2 YSYEKL. V lost 0 bases and J lost 4; bases outside the gene matches: 7. The DNA of the CDR3 is TGCGCCAGCAGCCAAGATCAGCCAGGGGGCGGCTATGGCTACACCTTC. Translation: CASSQDQPGGGYGYTF.